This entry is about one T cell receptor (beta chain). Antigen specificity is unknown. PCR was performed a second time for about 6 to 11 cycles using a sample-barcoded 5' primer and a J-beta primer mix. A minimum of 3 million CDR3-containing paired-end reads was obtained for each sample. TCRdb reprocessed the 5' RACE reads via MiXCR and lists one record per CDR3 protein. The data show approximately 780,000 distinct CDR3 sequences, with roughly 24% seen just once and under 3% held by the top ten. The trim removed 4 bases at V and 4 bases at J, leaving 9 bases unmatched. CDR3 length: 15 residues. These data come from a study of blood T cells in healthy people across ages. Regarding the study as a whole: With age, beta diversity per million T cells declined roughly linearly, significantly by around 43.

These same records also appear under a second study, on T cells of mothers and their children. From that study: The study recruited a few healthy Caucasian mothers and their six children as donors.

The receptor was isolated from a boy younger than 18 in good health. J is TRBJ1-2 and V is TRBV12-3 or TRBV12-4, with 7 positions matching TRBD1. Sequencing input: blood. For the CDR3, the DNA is TGTGCCAGCAGTTCCTCGGGACAGAGGATCTATGGCTACACCTTC. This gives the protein CASSSSGQRIYGYTF.